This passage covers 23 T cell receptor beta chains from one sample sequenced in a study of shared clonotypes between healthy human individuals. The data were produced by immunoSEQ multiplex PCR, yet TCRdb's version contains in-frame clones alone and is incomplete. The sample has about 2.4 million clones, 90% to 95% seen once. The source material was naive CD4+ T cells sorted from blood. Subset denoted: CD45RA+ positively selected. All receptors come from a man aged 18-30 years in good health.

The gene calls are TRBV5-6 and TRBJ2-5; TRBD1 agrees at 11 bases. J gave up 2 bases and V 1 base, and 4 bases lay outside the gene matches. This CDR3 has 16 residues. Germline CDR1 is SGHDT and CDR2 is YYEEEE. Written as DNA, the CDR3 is TGTGCCAGCAGCTTGTACGGGACAGGGGGACAAGAGACCCAGTACTTC. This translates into CASSLYGTGGQETQYF.

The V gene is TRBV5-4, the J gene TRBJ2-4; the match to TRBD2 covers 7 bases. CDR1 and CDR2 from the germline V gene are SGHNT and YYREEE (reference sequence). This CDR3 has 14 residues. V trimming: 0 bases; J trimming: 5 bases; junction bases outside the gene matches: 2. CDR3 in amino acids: CASSLEAGENIQYF. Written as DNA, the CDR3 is TGTGCCAGCAGCTTGGAGGCGGGAGAAAACATTCAGTACTTC.

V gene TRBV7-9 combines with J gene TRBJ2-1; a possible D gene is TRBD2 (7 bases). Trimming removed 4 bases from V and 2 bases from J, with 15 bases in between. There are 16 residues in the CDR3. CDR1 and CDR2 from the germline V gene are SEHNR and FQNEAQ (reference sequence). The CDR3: CASSSGGLRTYNEQFF. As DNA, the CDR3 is TGTGCCAGCAGCTCGGGGGGCCTAAGGACCTACAATGAGCAGTTCTTC. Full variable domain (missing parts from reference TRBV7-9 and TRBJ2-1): DTGVSQNPRHKITKRGQNVTFRCDPISEHNRLYWYRQTLGQGPEFLTYFQNEAQLEKSRLLSDRFSAERPKGSFSTLEIQRTEQGDSAMYLCASSSGGLRTYNEQFFGPGTRLTVL.

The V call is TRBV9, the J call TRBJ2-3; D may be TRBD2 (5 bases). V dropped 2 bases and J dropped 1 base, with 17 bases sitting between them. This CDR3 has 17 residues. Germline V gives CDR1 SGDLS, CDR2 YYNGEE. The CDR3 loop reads CASSVGRGGSRTDTQYF. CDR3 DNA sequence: TGTGCCAGCAGCGTGGGGAGAGGTGGAAGTCGCACAGATACGCAGTATTTT.

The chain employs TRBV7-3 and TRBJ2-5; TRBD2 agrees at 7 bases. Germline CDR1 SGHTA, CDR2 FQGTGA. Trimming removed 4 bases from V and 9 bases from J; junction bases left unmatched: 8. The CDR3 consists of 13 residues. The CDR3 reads CASSSDGGTPQYF. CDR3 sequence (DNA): TGTGCCAGCAGCTCCGACGGGGGGACCCCCCAGTACTTC.

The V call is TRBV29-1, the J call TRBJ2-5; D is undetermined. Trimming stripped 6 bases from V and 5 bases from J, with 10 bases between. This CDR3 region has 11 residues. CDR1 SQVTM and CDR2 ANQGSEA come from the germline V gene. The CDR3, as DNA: TGCAGCGTCATTCTAGGGGAGACCCAGTACTTC. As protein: CSVILGETQYF.

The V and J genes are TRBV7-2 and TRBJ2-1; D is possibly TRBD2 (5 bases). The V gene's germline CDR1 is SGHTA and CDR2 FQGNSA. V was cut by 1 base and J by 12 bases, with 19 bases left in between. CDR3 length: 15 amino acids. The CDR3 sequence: CASSLGLVAYRGQFF. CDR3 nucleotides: TGTGCCAGCAGCTTAGGCCTAGTGGCATATCGGGGGCAGTTCTTC.

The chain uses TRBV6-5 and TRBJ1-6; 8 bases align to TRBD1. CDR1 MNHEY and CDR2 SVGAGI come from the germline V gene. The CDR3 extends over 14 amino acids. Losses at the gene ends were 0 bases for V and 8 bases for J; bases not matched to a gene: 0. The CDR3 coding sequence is TGTGCCAGCAGTTACTCGGACAGGGATTCACCCCTCCACTTT. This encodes CASSYSDRDSPLHF.

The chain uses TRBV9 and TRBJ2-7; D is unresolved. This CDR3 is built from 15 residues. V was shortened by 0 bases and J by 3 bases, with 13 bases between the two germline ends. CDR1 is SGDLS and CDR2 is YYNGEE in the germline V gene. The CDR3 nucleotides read TGTGCCAGCAGCGTAGGGAACTTCGTCCACTACGAGCAGTACTTC. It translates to CASSVGNFVHYEQYF.

The CDR3: CAWTTRLGSYTF. The CDR3 DNA follows: TGTGCCTGGACCACCCGGCTAGGAAGCTACACCTTC. V usage is TRBV30 and J usage is TRBJ1-2; D ambiguous. The V gene's germline CDR1 is GTSNPN and CDR2 SVGIG (reference sequence). This CDR3 has 12 residues. The ends were cut back, 4 bases at V and 9 bases at J, with 15 bases in the middle.

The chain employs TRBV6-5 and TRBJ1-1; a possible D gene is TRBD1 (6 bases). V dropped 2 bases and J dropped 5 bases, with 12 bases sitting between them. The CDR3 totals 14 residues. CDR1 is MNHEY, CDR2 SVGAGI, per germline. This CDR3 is CASSYGQPLTEAFF. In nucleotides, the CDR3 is TGTGCCAGCAGTTACGGACAGCCGTTAACTGAAGCTTTCTTT.

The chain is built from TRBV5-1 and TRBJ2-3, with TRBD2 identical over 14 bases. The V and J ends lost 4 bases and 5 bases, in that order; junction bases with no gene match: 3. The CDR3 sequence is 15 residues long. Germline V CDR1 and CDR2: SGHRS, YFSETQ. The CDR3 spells CASSTGLAGVDTQYF. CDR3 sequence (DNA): TGCGCCAGCAGCACGGGACTAGCGGGAGTAGATACGCAGTATTTT.

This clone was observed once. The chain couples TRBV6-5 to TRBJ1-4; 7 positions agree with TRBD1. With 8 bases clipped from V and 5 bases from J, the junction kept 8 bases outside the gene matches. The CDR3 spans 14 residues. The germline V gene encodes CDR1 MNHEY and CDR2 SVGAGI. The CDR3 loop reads CASRLTGLNEKLFF. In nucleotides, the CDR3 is TGTGCCAGCCGATTGACAGGGTTGAATGAAAAACTGTTTTTT.

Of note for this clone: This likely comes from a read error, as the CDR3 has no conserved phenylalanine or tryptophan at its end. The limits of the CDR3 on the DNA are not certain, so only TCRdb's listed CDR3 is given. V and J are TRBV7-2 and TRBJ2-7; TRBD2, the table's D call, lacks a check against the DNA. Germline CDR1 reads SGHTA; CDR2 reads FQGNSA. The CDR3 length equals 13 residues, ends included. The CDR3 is CASSPGLGLAGAI.

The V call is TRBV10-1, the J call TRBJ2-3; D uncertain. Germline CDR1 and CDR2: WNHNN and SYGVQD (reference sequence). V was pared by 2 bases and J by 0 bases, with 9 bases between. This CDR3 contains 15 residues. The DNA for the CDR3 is TGCGCCAGCAGTGAGGGGATCTCTAGCACAGATACGCAGTATTTT. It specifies CASSEGISSTDTQYF.

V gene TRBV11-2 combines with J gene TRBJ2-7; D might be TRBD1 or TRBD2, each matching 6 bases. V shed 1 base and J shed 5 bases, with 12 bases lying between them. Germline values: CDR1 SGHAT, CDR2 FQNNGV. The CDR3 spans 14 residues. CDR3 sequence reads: CASSLVAGEDEQYF. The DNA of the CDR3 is TGTGCCAGCAGCTTAGTGGCAGGGGAGGACGAGCAGTACTTC.

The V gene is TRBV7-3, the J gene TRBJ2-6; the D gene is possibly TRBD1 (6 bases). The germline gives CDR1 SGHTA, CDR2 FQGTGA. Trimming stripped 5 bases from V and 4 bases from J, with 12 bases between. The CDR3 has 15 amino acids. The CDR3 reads CASSGTGTGANVLTF. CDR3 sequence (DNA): TGTGCCAGCAGCGGAACAGGGACCGGGGCCAACGTCCTGACTTTC.

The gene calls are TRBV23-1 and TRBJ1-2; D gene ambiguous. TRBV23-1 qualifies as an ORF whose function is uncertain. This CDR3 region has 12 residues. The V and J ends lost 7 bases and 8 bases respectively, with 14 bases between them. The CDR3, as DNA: TGCGCCAGCACAGAACCCCGGCGGGGCTACACCTTC. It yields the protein CASTEPRRGYTF.

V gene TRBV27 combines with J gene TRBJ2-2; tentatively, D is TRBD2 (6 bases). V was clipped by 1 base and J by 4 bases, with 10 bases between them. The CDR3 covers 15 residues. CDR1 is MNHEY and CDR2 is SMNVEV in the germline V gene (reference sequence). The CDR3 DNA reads TGTGCCAGCAGTTTATGGGGGGTCTTCACCGGGGAGCTGTTTTTT. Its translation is CASSLWGVFTGELFF.

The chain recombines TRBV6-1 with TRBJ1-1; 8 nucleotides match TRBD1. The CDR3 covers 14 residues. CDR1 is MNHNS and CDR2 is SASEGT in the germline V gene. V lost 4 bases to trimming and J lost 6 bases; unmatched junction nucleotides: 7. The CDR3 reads CASSGRLTGAEAFF. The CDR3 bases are TGTGCCAGCAGTGGCCGCCTGACAGGGGCTGAAGCTTTCTTT.

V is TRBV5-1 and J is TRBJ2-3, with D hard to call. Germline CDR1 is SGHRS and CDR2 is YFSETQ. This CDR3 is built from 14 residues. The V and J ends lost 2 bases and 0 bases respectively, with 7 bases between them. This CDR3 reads CASSFKGSTDTQYF. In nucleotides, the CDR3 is TGCGCCAGCAGCTTCAAGGGTAGCACAGATACGCAGTATTTT.

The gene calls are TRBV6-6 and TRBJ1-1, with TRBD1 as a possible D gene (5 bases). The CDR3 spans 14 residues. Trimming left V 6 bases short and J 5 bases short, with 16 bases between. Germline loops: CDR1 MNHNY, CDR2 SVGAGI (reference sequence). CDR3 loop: CASSGEGRWTEAFF. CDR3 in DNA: TGTGCCAGCAGCGGAGAGGGGCGTTGGACTGAAGCTTTCTTT.

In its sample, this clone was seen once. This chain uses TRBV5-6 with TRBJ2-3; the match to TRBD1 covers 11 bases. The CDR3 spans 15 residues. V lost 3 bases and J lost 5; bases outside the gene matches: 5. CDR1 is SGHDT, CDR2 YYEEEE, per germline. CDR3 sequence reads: CASSWTGGALDTQYF. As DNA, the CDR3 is TGTGCCAGCAGCTGGACAGGGGGCGCCTTAGATACGCAGTATTTT.